This T cell receptor (beta chain) appears in the sequencing data of a study of patients and donors after allogeneic stem cell transplantation. CDR1 is SEHNR, CDR2 FQNEAQ, per germline (reference sequence). Between the trimmed V and J ends, which lost 8 bases and 0 bases, there was a span of 14 bases. The length of the CDR3 is 14 residues. TCRdb fed the RT-PCR reads into MiXCR, producing one record per CDR3 protein. The sample carries hundreds of thousands of distinct CDR3 sequences, roughly 16% recorded once. Material for sequencing was blood, either unsorted or a sorted T cell fraction (not recorded which). V gene TRBV7-9 combines with J gene TRBJ2-7; D ambiguous. The sequence derives from a human donor who was either an allogeneic HSCT recipient or a stem cell or donor lymphocyte infusion donor (not recorded which). It is not recorded whose cells these are; they may come from a transplant donor. CDR3 DNA: TGTGCCAGCGGCCATCCTTACAGCTCCTACGAGCAGTACTTC. It translates to CASGHPYSSYEQYF.